This T cell receptor beta chain was captured in a study of T cell responses to AZD1222 COVID-19 vaccine. The germline CDR1 and CDR2 sequences are SGHDT and YYEEEE. The CDR3 contains 16 residues. Losses at the gene ends were 0 bases for V and 5 bases for J; bases not matched to a gene: 8. Assay used: immunoSEQ multiplex PCR; TCRdb lists only in-frame clones, some missing. The table includes roughly 110,000 clones, roughly nine tenths detected once. Study-wide results and caveats: When two AZD1222 doses had been given, Spike-specific TCR breadth and depth rose.

Regarding this clone: Its target is unknown.

The V and J genes are TRBV5-6 and TRBJ1-1; 9 positions match TRBD1. This clonotype was sampled from an adult in good health. The material sequenced was peripheral blood, taken on day 0 of AZD1222 vaccination. The CDR3 region is CASSLAQGARGTEAFF. In nucleotides, the CDR3 is TGTGCCAGCAGCTTGGCACAGGGGGCGCGTGGTACTGAAGCTTTCTTT. Full variable domain (missing parts from reference TRBV5-6 and TRBJ1-1): DAGVTQSPTHLIKTRGQQVTLRCSPKSGHDTVSWYQQALGQGPQFIFQYYEEEERQRGNFPDRFSGHQFPNYSSELNVNALLLGDSALYLCASSLAQGARGTEAFFGQGTRLTVV.